Included here is one T cell receptor (beta chain) sequence, with context. Its antigen is unidentified. This entry comes from a study of early T cells in non-severe SARS-CoV-2 infection. The TCR library protocol was used to attach unique molecular identifiers. These identifiers were attached to individual cDNA molecules. Each CDR3 protein gets one entry after TCRdb re-called the 5' RACE reads with MiXCR. The data contain tens of thousands of distinct CDR3 sequences, 12% of them singletons. Study findings and constraints: Anti-spike CD8 responses were favored by VDJdb matching, which missed private and CD4 specificities.

CDR1 PRHDT and CDR2 FYEKMQ come from the germline V gene (reference sequence). CDR3 length: 13 residues. Trimming took 5 bases from V and 8 from J; bases not matched to a gene: 5. The sample consisted of whole blood. The sequence was collected from an adult who was a healthcare worker with PCR-confirmed SARS-CoV-2 infection or an uninfected control (not recorded which). The chain combines TRBV13 with TRBJ1-2; 10 bases fit TRBD1. The CDR3 loop reads CASSKDRGKGYTF. The DNA for the CDR3 is TGTGCCAGCAGCAAGGACAGGGGGAAAGGCTACACCTTC.